The TCR beta chain under discussion was sequenced for a study of blood T cells in healthy people across ages. Study observations and caveats: Changes seen in expanded clonotypes were possibly confounded by donor CMV status left unknown. It was held that the diversity estimates obtained from one million T cells were underestimates. In older individuals, TCR beta diversity per million T cells was lower, falling roughly linearly with age.

This clonotype showed up just a few times. What it binds is not known. With a J-beta primer mix and a sample-barcoded 5' primer, a second PCR ran roughly 6 to 12 cycles. TCRdb used MiXCR to reprocess the 5' RACE reads, holding one entry per CDR3 protein. The table has fewer than 900,000 distinct CDR3 sequences, 30% to 45% seen once. They isolated at least 6.5 million PBMCs from each sample. This receptor was taken from a man younger than 30 in good health. The source material was blood.

The CDR3 region is CSARDRAGLGTDTQYF. The CDR3 nucleotides read TGCAGTGCTAGAGATCGAGCGGGCCTTGGCACAGATACGCAGTATTTT. The chain links TRBV20-1 to TRBJ2-3, with a tentative D call TRBD2 (6 bases). The CDR3 totals 16 residues. Germline V gene data show CDR1 as DFQATT and CDR2 as SNEGSKA (reference sequence). Trimming pared 0 bases from V and 1 base from J, leaving 14 bases between.